Shown below are 31 T cell receptor beta chains from a single sample sequenced in a study of cytomegalovirus exposure and HLA in healthy donors. A multiplex PCR was run with 60 Vbeta primers and 13 Jbeta primers. The table came from immunoSEQ multiplex PCR; TCRdb's copy has only in-frame clones and leaves some out. Its listing shows approximately 82,000 clones. The sequenced sample was PBMCs. Receptors originate from a woman in her sixties in good health and CMV-seronegative.

This chain connects TRBV2 to TRBJ1-2; perhaps TRBD1 as D (5 bases). The CDR3 sequence is 13 residues long. CDR1 is SNHLY, CDR2 FYNNEI, per germline. Trimming stripped 8 bases from V and 6 bases from J, with 16 bases between. The CDR3 is CASRSGGYDGYTF. CDR3 nucleotide sequence: TGTGCCAGCCGCTCCGGGGGGTATGATGGCTACACCTTC.

The rearrangement uses TRBV15 and TRBJ2-1, with D possibly TRBD1 on 5 matching bases. Germline V lookup: CDR1 LNHNV, CDR2 YYDKDF (reference sequence). The length of the CDR3 is 15 residues. The V end lost 0 bases, the J end lost 9 bases, and 15 bases lay between the germline ends. CDR3 protein: CATSRDVTGPFEQFF. In DNA form, the CDR3 reads TGTGCCACCAGCAGAGATGTCACAGGACCCTTTGAGCAGTTCTTC.

The chain is built from TRBV5-1 and TRBJ1-2; D possibly corresponds to TRBD1 (6 bases). Germline CDR1 is SGHRS and CDR2 is YFSETQ. This CDR3 spans 14 amino acids. V dropped 0 bases and J dropped 7 bases, with 13 bases sitting between them. CDR3 nucleotide sequence: TGCGCCAGCAGCTTGGAACAGGGAATAGGTGGCTACACCTTC. Amino acids: CASSLEQGIGGYTF. The full variable domain, rest sourced from reference TRBV5-1 and TRBJ1-2, is KAGVTQTPRYLIKTRGQQVTLSCSPISGHRSVSWYQQTPGQGLQFLFEYFSETQRNKGNFPGRFSGRQFSNSRSEMNVSTLELGDSALYLCASSLEQGIGGYTFGSGTRLTVV.

The chain recombines TRBV5-1 with TRBJ2-1; possibly TRBD1 for D (6 bases). CDR3 size: 16 residues. The ends were cut back, 5 bases at V and 3 bases at J, with 18 bases in the middle. CDR1 and CDR2 from the germline V gene are SGHRS and YFSETQ. The CDR3: CASRLGLGAGYNEQFF. In DNA form, the CDR3 reads TGCGCCAGCAGACTGGGGTTGGGGGCAGGCTACAATGAGCAGTTCTTC. Using reference TRBV5-1 and TRBJ2-1 for the parts outside the CDR3, the full variable domain is KAGVTQTPRYLIKTRGQQVTLSCSPISGHRSVSWYQQTPGQGLQFLFEYFSETQRNKGNFPGRFSGRQFSNSRSEMNVSTLELGDSALYLCASRLGLGAGYNEQFFGPGTRLTVL.

With respect to this clone: The same CDR3 can be traced to other DNA sequences in this sample. The rearrangement uses TRBV7-2 and TRBJ1-2, with 8 bases identical to TRBD1. V trimming: 5 bases; J trimming: 3 bases; junction bases outside the gene matches: 2. Per germline, CDR1 SGHTA and CDR2 FQGNSA. There are 13 residues in the CDR3. CDR3 bases: TGTGCCAGCAGCCTGGGACAGGACTATGGCTACACCTTC. This gives the protein CASSLGQDYGYTF.

The CDR3 sequence is CASSKSEGLALEQYF. The DNA for the CDR3 is TGTGCCAGTAGTAAGTCTGAGGGACTAGCGCTTGAGCAGTACTTC. This chain joins TRBV19 and TRBJ2-7, with TRBD2 matching over 10 bases. Germline V CDR1 and CDR2: LNHDA, SQIVND (reference sequence). The CDR3 covers 15 residues. With V trimmed by 4 bases and J by 7 bases, 10 bases remained unmatched.

The V call is TRBV6-5, the J call TRBJ1-4; D remains unclear. The CDR3 loop spans 14 amino acids. Germline CDR1 MNHEY, CDR2 SVGAGI. Trimming removed 0 bases from V and 3 bases from J, with 5 bases in between. The CDR3 loop is CASSYSLANEKLFF. The CDR3, as DNA: TGTGCCAGCAGTTACTCGCTAGCTAATGAAAAACTGTTTTTT.

The V gene is TRBV28, the J gene TRBJ1-2, with 11 bases fitting TRBD1. The CDR3 loop spans 16 amino acids. Germline assignment: CDR1 MDHEN and CDR2 SYDVKM. Losses at the gene ends were 2 bases for V and 4 bases for J; bases not matched to a gene: 6. The CDR3 loop is CASSLGTGGFFYGYTF. CDR3 DNA sequence: TGTGCCAGCAGTTTAGGGACAGGGGGTTTTTTCTATGGCTACACCTTC.

This chain links TRBV4-2 with TRBJ2-5; maybe TRBD2 (6 bases). V was trimmed by 4 bases and J by 9 bases, leaving 33 bases between them. The CDR3 length is 19 residues. Germline V gives CDR1 LGHNA, CDR2 YNFKEQ. The CDR3 nucleotides are TGTGCCAGCAGCCCCTCCCACACTCTCAGATCTCTGCAGGGAGGATCCCAGTACTTC. Residues: CASSPSHTLRSLQGGSQYF.

The rearrangement links TRBV5-8 to TRBJ2-1, with D tentatively TRBD2 (6 bases). This CDR3 region has 15 residues. Germline loops: CDR1 SGHTS, CDR2 YDEGEE. Deletions cut 1 base from V and 5 bases from J, with 13 bases between. The CDR3 protein is CASSLLATVNNEQFF. In DNA form, the CDR3 reads TGTGCCAGCAGCTTGCTAGCGACAGTAAACAATGAGCAGTTCTTC.

The rearrangement uses TRBV19 and TRBJ1-6; TRBD1 might be the D (5 bases). The germline gives CDR1 LNHDA, CDR2 SQIVND (reference sequence). V was pared by 10 bases and J by 0 bases, with 10 bases between. CDR3 size: 14 residues. The CDR3 coding sequence is TGTGCCACCCAGGGAAGCTCCTATAATTCACCCCTCCACTTT. Its translation: CATQGSSYNSPLHF.

The J gene is TRBJ2-1, the V gene TRBV11-3; maybe TRBD2 (6 bases). The CDR3 loop spans 15 amino acids. Trimming pared 4 bases from V and 0 bases from J, leaving 10 bases between. CDR1 is SGHNT, CDR2 YENEEA, per germline. The CDR3 region has the DNA TGTGCCAGCAGCTCAACTAGCTCCTCCTACAATGAGCAGTTCTTC. Encoded protein: CASSSTSSSYNEQFF. Looking up the rest from reference TRBV11-3 and TRBJ2-1 gives the full variable domain: EAGVVQSPRYKIIEKKQPVAFWCNPISGHNTLYWYLQNLGQGPELLIRYENEEAVDDSQLPKDRFSAERLKGVDSTLKIQPAELGDSAVYLCASSSTSSSYNEQFFGPGTRLTVL.

The rearrangement uses TRBV6-1 and TRBJ1-5; TRBD1 is a possible D gene (6 bases). The V gene's germline CDR1 is MNHNS and CDR2 SASEGT. The CDR3 covers 16 residues. Trimming stripped 0 bases from V and 5 bases from J, with 14 bases between. DNA for the CDR3: TGTGCCAGCAGTGAAGCGGGGGGGCAGGGCCATCAGCCCCAGCATTTT. Encoded protein: CASSEAGGQGHQPQHF.

The V gene is TRBV28, the J gene TRBJ1-5; TRBD1 might be the D (6 bases). V was cut by 5 bases and J by 2 bases, with 16 bases left in between. CDR3 length equals 16 residues. The germline gives CDR1 MDHEN, CDR2 SYDVKM. The CDR3 DNA sequence: TGTGCCAGCAGTACGGCGGGGGGCCTAGGCAATCAGCCCCAGCATTTT. Its translation: CASSTAGGLGNQPQHF.

The V gene is TRBV27, the J gene TRBJ1-1; no definite D call. Germline-derived CDR1 and CDR2 are MNHEY and SMNVEV (reference sequence). With 3 bases removed from V and 3 bases from J, the gap between germline ends came to 8 bases. This CDR3 has 13 residues. CDR3 sequence: CASSFPGYTEAFF. CDR3 bases: TGTGCCAGCAGTTTTCCCGGTTACACTGAAGCTTTCTTT.

This chain links TRBV6-5 with TRBJ1-4; a weak D match, TRBD1 (6 bases). Deletions cut 0 bases from V and 6 bases from J, with 14 bases between. The germline V gene has CDR1 MNHEY and CDR2 SVGAGI. The CDR3 covers 16 residues. The CDR3 reads CASSYSYIRGDEKLFF. CDR3 sequence (DNA): TGTGCCAGCAGTTACTCGTACATCAGGGGTGATGAAAAACTGTTTTTT.

With respect to this clone: The junction departs from germline at one end; a sequencing error may be responsible. The chain employs TRBV7-7 and TRBJ1-5; possible D gene TRBD1, 5 bases. CDR3 length equals 16 residues. The germline V gene has CDR1 SSHAT and CDR2 FNYEAQ (reference sequence). CDR3 loop: CASSSPILGGKGPQHF. The DNA for the CDR3 is TGTGCTAGCAGCTCCCCGATCCTGGGGGGGAAGGGGCCCCAGCATTTT.

Note on this clone: The same CDR3 also results from other DNA sequences found in this sample. The chain couples TRBV5-8 to TRBJ1-1; TRBD1 agrees at 7 bases. Germline loops: CDR1 SGHTS, CDR2 YDEGEE. With 2 bases clipped from V and 6 bases from J, the junction kept 10 bases outside the gene matches. This CDR3 is built from 15 residues. CDR3 nucleotide sequence: TGTGCCAGCAGCTTTTTGACAGGGCAGACCGCTGAAGCTTTCTTT. It is translated as CASSFLTGQTAEAFF.

This sequence joins TRBV19 and TRBJ1-3; TRBD1 matches at 7 bases. The germline V gene encodes CDR1 LNHDA and CDR2 SQIVND (reference sequence). V lost 5 bases to trimming and J lost 2 bases; unmatched junction nucleotides: 9. This CDR3 region has 16 residues. The CDR3 nucleotides read TGTGCCAGTAGTCGGCTGGGACAGTCGGCTGGAAACACCATATATTTT. This gives the protein CASSRLGQSAGNTIYF.

This sequence joins TRBV27 and TRBJ2-5; perhaps TRBD1 as D (5 bases). The germline V gene encodes CDR1 MNHEY and CDR2 SMNVEV (reference sequence). The germline V and J ends were trimmed by 6 bases and 1 base, with 9 bases remaining between them. The CDR3 loop spans 13 amino acids. CDR3 in amino acids: CASRPQGQETQYF. CDR3 bases: TGTGCCAGCAGGCCGCAGGGCCAAGAGACCCAGTACTTC.

J is TRBJ1-4 and V is TRBV7-8; D ambiguous. Germline V gives CDR1 SGHVS, CDR2 FQNEAQ. The germline V and J ends were trimmed by 3 bases and 11 bases, with 16 bases remaining between them. There are 14 residues in the CDR3. The CDR3 spells CASSFSELSGKLFF. As DNA, the CDR3 is TGTGCCAGCAGCTTCTCTGAGCTGTCCGGGAAACTGTTTTTT.

V is TRBV11-2 and J is TRBJ2-7; 8 positions agree with TRBD2. There are 15 residues in the CDR3. The germline CDR1 and CDR2 sequences are SGHAT and FQNNGV. V lost 5 bases and J lost 6; bases outside the gene matches: 12. The CDR3, as DNA: TGTGCCAGCAGCCTCCCGGGACTAGACTTCCGCGAGCAGTACTTC. It is translated as CASSLPGLDFREQYF.

The chain carries TRBV11-2 and TRBJ2-7; no firm D call. The germline gives CDR1 SGHAT, CDR2 FQNNGV. V shed 2 bases and J shed 5 bases, with 4 bases lying between them. The CDR3 runs 11 residues. CDR3 coding DNA: TGTGCCAGCAGCTTACTCGACGAGCAGTACTTC. It codes for CASSLLDEQYF. Full variable domain (outside the CDR3, taken from reference TRBV11-2 and TRBJ2-7): EAGVAQSPRYKIIEKRQSVAFWCNPISGHATLYWYQQILGQGPKLLIQFQNNGVVDDSQLPKDRFSAERLKGVDSTLKIQPAKLEDSAVYLCASSLLDEQYFGPGTRLTVT.

The rearrangement joins TRBV5-6 to TRBJ2-5; D gene unclear. V gave up 0 bases and J gave up 5 bases, with 8 bases separating them. Germline V gene sequence: CDR1 SGHDT, CDR2 YYEEEE. The CDR3 length is 13 residues. CDR3: CASSLEQVETQYF. The CDR3 DNA reads as TGTGCCAGCAGCTTGGAACAAGTCGAGACCCAGTACTTC.

V is TRBV7-9 and J is TRBJ1-3, with 9 bases identical to TRBD1. CDR1 is SEHNR, CDR2 FQNEAQ, per germline (reference sequence). The J segment lost 0 bases and the V segment lost 5 bases, leaving 2 bases of the junction unmatched. The CDR3 length is 15 residues. CDR3 residues: CASSRTGDSGNTIYF. CDR3 sequence (DNA): TGTGCCAGCAGCCGGACAGGGGACTCTGGAAACACCATATATTTT. The entire variable domain, with the rest obtained from reference TRBV7-9 and TRBJ1-3, is as follows: DTGVSQNPRHKITKRGQNVTFRCDPISEHNRLYWYRQTLGQGPEFLTYFQNEAQLEKSRLLSDRFSAERPKGSFSTLEIQRTEQGDSAMYLCASSRTGDSGNTIYFGEGSWLTVV.

V usage is TRBV6-1 and J usage is TRBJ2-1, with D possibly matching TRBD2 (5 bases). Between the trimmed V and J ends, which lost 5 bases and 4 bases, there was a span of 12 bases. CDR3 length: 14 amino acids. Germline V gives CDR1 MNHNS, CDR2 SASEGT. The CDR3 DNA reads TGTGCCAGCAGTACCGGCGGAGGTTACAATGAGCAGTTCTTC. It encodes CASSTGGGYNEQFF.

J is TRBJ1-5 and V is TRBV7-9, with a tentative D call TRBD1 (6 bases). The germline gives CDR1 SEHNR, CDR2 FQNEAQ (reference sequence). This CDR3 has 15 residues. V lost 5 bases, J lost 3 bases, and 14 bases lay in between. DNA for the CDR3: TGTGCCAGCAGCCCCGCAGGGGCGGACAATCAGCCCCAGCATTTT. This encodes CASSPAGADNQPQHF.

CDR3: CASSFGRIYEQYF. CDR3 sequence (DNA): TGTGCCAGCAGCTTCGGCAGGATCTACGAGCAGTACTTC. V gene TRBV7-2 combines with J gene TRBJ2-7, with D unclear. Germline assignment: CDR1 SGHTA and CDR2 FQGNSA. The CDR3 consists of 13 residues. V was clipped by 3 bases and J by 3 bases, with 9 bases between them.

This chain connects TRBV14 to TRBJ2-1, with a tentative D call TRBD1 (5 bases). Germline CDR1 reads SGHDN; CDR2 reads FVKESK. V was cut by 0 bases and J by 5 bases, with 8 bases left in between. The CDR3 consists of 14 residues. CDR3 region: CASSQEWGDNEQFF. CDR3 DNA: TGTGCCAGCAGCCAAGAGTGGGGCGACAATGAGCAGTTCTTC.

The chain carries TRBV6-1 and TRBJ2-1, with 10 positions matching TRBD1. After removal of 6 bases from V and 8 bases from J, the junction contained 13 bases not matched to a gene. Germline assignment: CDR1 MNHNS and CDR2 SASEGT. This CDR3 has 16 residues. CDR3 nucleotides: TGTGCCAGCAGGGAACAGGGACAGGGGAGTAGGTATGAGCAGTTCTTC. Translated: CASREQGQGSRYEQFF.

The chain joins TRBV7-8 to TRBJ1-4, with TRBD1 as a possible D gene (6 bases). The V gene lost 8 bases and the J gene lost 7 bases, with 20 bases spanning the gap. The V gene's germline CDR1 is SGHVS and CDR2 FQNEAQ. CDR3 length: 15 residues. This CDR3 is CASQTTGGGGEKLFF. The CDR3 bases are TGTGCCAGCCAAACCACGGGAGGGGGTGGTGAAAAACTGTTTTTT.